Listed below are T cell receptor beta chains from one sample, sequenced in a study of CXCR3-negative and CXCR3-positive naive CD8 T cells. TCRdb reworked the 5' RACE reads into one entry per CDR3 protein, no DNA. The sample table sets out about 130,000 distinct CDR3 sequences. Sequenced input: naive CXCR3+ CD8+ T cells from blood. The receptors shown here come from a human donor in good health. Some clones in this sample may be carry-over from other donors' samples. Each CDR3 is given with its conserved first and last residue. The order of the fields is J gene, V gene, CDR3 protein.

>TRBJ2-1|TRBV7-9
CASSLPADSYNEQFF
>TRBJ1-5|TRBV15
CATSVEPQDQPQHF
>TRBJ2-1|TRBV2
CASARPKLLGYNEQFF
>TRBJ2-7|TRBV5-6
CASSSLPGGYEQYF
>TRBJ2-2|TRBV4-1
CASSPQTTGELFF
>TRBJ1-6|TRBV4-1
CASSQTGNSPLHF
>TRBJ2-7|TRBV29-1
CSVAGGSYEQYF
>TRBJ1-2|TRBV28
CASSLPYLQPNYGYTF
>TRBJ2-3|TRBV4-1
CASSHLAGGVDTQYF
>TRBJ2-2|TRBV2
CASGGLAENTGELFF
>TRBJ2-5|TRBV6-2/TRBV6-3
CASSPGEWETQYF
>TRBJ2-1|TRBV4-2
CASSQDGTGVVYNEQFF
>TRBJ2-1|TRBV19
CASSDRGGTTYYNEQFF
>TRBJ2-5|TRBV6-2/TRBV6-3
CASSSYPGQGETQYF